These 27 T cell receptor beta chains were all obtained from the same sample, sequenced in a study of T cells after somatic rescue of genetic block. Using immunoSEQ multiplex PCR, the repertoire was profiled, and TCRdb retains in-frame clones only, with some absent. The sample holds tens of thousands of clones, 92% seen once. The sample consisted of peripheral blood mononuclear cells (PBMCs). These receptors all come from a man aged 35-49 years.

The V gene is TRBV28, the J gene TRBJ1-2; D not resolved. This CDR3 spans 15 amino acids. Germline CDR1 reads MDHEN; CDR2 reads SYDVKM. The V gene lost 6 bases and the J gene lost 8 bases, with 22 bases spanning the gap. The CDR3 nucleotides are TGTGCCAGCAGCCGGCTTTTCGGTGGTGCTGGAGGCTACACCTTC. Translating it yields CASSRLFGGAGGYTF.

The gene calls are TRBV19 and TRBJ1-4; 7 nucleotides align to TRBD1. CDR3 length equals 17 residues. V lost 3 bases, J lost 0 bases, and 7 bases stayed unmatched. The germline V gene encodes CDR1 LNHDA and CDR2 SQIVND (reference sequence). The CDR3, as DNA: TGTGCCAGTAGTATCGAACAGGGGCTCGCAACTAATGAAAAACTGTTTTTT. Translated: CASSIEQGLATNEKLFF.

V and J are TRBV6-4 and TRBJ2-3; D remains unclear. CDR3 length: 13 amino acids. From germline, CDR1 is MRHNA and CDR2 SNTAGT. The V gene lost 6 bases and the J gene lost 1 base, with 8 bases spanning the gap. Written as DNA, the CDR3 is TGTGCCAGCAGACCTGCGGGCACAGATACGCAGTATTTT. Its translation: CASRPAGTDTQYF.

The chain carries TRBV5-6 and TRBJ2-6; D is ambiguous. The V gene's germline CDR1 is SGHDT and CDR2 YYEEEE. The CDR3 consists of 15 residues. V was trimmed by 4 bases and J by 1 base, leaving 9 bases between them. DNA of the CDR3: TGTGCCAGCAGCCCGCGCCTTTCTGGGGCCAACGTCCTGACTTTC. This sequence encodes CASSPRLSGANVLTF.

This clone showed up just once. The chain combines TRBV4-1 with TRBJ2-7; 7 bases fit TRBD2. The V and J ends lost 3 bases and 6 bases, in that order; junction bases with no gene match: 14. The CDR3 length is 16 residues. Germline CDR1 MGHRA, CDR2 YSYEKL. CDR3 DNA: TGCGCCAGCAGCCAGCCGGGCAGAGGGAGGGCCGGCGAGCAGTACTTC. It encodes CASSQPGRGRAGEQYF.

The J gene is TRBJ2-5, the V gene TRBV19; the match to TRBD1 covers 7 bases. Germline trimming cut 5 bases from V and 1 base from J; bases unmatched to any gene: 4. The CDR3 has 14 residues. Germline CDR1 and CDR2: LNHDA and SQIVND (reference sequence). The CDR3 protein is CASSLPGGQETQYF. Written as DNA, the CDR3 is TGTGCCAGTAGTCTACCAGGGGGCCAAGAGACCCAGTACTTC.

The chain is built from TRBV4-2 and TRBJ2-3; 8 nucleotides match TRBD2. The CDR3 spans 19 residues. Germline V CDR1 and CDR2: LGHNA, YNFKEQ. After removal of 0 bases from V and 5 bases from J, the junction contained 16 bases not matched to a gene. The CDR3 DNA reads TGTGCCAGCAGCCAAGATTACACTAGCGGACTCTCCTTGGGAGATACGCAGTATTTT. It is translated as CASSQDYTSGLSLGDTQYF.

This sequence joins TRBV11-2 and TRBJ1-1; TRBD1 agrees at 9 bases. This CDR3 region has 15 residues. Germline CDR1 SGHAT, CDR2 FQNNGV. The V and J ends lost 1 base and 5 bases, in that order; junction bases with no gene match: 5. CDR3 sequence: CASSLGGTGRTEAFF. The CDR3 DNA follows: TGTGCCAGCAGCTTAGGAGGGACAGGGAGAACTGAAGCTTTCTTT. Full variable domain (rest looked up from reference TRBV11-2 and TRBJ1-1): EAGVAQSPRYKIIEKRQSVAFWCNPISGHATLYWYQQILGQGPKLLIQFQNNGVVDDSQLPKDRFSAERLKGVDSTLKIQPAKLEDSAVYLCASSLGGTGRTEAFFGQGTRLTVV.

The CDR3 region has the DNA TGTGCCAGCACCCCTGTTGGGACAGGGGCTTACGAGCAGTACTTC. Its protein is CASTPVGTGAYEQYF. The chain employs TRBV27 and TRBJ2-7, with 10 bases aligning to TRBD1. Germline V lookup: CDR1 MNHEY, CDR2 SMNVEV (reference sequence). Germline trimming cut 7 bases from V and 4 bases from J; bases unmatched to any gene: 10. The CDR3 has 15 residues.

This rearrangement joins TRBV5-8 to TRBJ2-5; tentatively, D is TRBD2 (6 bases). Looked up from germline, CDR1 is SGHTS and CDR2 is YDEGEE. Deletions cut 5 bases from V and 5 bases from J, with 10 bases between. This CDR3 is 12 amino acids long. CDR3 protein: CASSWRDETQYF. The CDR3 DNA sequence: TGTGCCAGCAGTTGGCGGGACGAGACCCAGTACTTC.

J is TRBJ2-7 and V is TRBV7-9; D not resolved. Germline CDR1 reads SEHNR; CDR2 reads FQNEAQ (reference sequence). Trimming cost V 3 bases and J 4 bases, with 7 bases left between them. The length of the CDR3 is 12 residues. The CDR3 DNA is TGTGCCAGCAGCTTTAGTGAGTACGAGCAGTACTTC. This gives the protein CASSFSEYEQYF.

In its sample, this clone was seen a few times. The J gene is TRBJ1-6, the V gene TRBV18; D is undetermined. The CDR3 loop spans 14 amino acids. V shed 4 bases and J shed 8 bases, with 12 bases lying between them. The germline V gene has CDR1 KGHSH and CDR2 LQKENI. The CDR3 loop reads CASSLGPGDSPLHF. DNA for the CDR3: TGTGCCAGCTCACTCGGACCCGGGGATTCACCCCTCCACTTT.

CDR3: CASRSHDTALDTQYF. CDR3 DNA: TGTGCCAGCAGATCCCACGACACGGCGCTGGATACGCAGTATTTT. The chain is built from TRBV6-6 and TRBJ2-3; D is undetermined. The CDR3 consists of 15 residues. Germline V gives CDR1 MNHNY, CDR2 SVGAGI (reference sequence). V lost 6 bases and J 6 bases, leaving 19 bases between the germline ends.

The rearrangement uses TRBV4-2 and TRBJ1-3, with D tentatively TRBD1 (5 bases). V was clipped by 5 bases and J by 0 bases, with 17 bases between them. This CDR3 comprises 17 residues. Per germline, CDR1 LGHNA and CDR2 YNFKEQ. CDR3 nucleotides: TGTGCCAGCAGCATGGACGGGAGTAGGGGCTCTGGAAACACCATATATTTT. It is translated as CASSMDGSRGSGNTIYF.

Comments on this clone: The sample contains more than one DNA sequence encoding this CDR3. The CDR3 sequence is CASSPGETQYF. The CDR3 DNA reads as TGTGCCAGCTCACCGGGAGAGACCCAGTACTTC. V usage is TRBV18 and J usage is TRBJ2-5, with no clear D. Germline lookup yields CDR1 KGHSH and CDR2 LQKENI. Trimming took 3 bases from V and 4 from J, leaving 3 bases between them. The length of the CDR3 is 11 residues.

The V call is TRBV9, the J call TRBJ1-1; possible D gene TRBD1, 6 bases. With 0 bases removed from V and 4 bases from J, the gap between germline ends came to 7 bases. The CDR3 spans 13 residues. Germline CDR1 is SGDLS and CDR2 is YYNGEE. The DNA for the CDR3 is TGTGCCAGCAGCGTAGAGGGGGGCACTGAAGCTTTCTTT. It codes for CASSVEGGTEAFF.

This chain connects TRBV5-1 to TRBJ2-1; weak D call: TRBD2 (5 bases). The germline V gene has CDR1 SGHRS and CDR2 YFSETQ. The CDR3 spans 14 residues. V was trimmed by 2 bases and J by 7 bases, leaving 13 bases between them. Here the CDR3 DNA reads TGCGCCAGCAGCTTCTACGAGGGAAATAATGAGCAGTTCTTC. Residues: CASSFYEGNNEQFF. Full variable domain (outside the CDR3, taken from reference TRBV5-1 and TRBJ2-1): KAGVTQTPRYLIKTRGQQVTLSCSPISGHRSVSWYQQTPGQGLQFLFEYFSETQRNKGNFPGRFSGRQFSNSRSEMNVSTLELGDSALYLCASSFYEGNNEQFFGPGTRLTVL.

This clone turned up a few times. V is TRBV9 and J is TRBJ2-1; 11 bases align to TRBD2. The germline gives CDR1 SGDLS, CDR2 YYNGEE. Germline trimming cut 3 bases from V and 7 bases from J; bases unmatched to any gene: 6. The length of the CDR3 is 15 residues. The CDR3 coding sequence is TGTGCCAGCAGCGCTACCGGGACTAGCGGTAATGAGCAGTTCTTC. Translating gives CASSATGTSGNEQFF. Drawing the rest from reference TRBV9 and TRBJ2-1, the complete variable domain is DSGVTQTPKHLITATGQRVTLRCSPRSGDLSVYWYQQSLDQGLQFLIQYYNGEERAKGNILERFSAQQFPDLHSELNLSSLELGDSALYFCASSATGTSGNEQFFGPGTRLTVL.

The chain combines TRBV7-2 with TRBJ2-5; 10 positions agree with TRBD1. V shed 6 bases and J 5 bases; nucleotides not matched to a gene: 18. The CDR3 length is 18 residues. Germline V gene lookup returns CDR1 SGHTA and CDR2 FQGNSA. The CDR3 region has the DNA TGTGCCAGCAGAAAAAGACGGGGGACAGGGGTAATGCAGGAGACCCAGTACTTC. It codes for CASRKRRGTGVMQETQYF.

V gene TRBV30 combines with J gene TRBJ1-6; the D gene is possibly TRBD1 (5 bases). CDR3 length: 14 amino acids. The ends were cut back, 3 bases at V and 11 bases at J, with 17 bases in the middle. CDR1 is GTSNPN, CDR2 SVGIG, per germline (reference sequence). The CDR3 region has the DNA TGTGCCTGGAGCCGTCAAGGTGCGGGGGCACCCCTCCACTTT. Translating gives CAWSRQGAGAPLHF.

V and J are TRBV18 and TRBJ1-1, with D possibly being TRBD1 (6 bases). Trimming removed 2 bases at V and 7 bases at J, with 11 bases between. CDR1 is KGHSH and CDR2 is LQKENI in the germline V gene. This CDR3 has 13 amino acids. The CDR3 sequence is CASSPRQEIEAFF. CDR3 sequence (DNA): TGTGCCAGCTCACCAAGACAGGAGATTGAAGCTTTCTTT.

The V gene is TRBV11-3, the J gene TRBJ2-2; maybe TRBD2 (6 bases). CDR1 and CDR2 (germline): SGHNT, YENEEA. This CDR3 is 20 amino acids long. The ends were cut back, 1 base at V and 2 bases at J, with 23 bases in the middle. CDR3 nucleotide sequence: TGTGCCAGCAGCTTAGTATACTCGCGGGGTGGATCGGATAACACCGGGGAGCTGTTTTTT. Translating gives CASSLVYSRGGSDNTGELFF. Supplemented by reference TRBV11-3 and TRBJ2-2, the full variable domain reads EAGVVQSPRYKIIEKKQPVAFWCNPISGHNTLYWYLQNLGQGPELLIRYENEEAVDDSQLPKDRFSAERLKGVDSTLKIQPAELGDSAVYLCASSLVYSRGGSDNTGELFFGEGSRLTVL.

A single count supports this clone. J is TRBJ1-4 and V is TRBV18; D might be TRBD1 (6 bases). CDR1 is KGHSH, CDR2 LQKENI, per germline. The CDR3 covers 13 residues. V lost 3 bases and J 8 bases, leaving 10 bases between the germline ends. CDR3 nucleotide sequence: TGTGCCAGCTCACCGCAGGGGTACGAAAAACTGTTTTTT. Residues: CASSPQGYEKLFF.

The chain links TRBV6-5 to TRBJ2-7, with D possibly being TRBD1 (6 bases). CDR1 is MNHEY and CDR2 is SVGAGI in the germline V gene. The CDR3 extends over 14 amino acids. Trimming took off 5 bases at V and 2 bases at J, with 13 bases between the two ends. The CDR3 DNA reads TGTGCCAGCAGTCTACAGGGCTCCCCCTACGAGCAGTACTTC. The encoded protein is CASSLQGSPYEQYF.

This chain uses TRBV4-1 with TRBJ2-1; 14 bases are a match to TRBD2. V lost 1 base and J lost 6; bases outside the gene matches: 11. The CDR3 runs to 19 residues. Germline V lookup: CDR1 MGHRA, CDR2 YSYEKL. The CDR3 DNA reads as TGCGCCAGCAGCCAAGTACGGACTAGCGGGGGGCTCGAGGGCAATGAGCAGTTCTTC. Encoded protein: CASSQVRTSGGLEGNEQFF.

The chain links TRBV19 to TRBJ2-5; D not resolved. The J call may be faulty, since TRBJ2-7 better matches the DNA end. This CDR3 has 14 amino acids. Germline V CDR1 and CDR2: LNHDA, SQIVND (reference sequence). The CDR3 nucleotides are TGTGCCAGTAGTATCAAAGGACGGGCCTACGAGCAGTACTTC. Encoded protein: CASSIKGRAYEQYF.

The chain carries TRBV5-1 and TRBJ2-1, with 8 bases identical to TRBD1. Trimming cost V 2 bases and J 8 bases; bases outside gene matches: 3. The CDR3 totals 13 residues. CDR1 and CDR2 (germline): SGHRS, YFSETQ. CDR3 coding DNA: TGCGCCAGCAGCTTAGGACAGGGCGATGAGCAGTTCTTC. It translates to CASSLGQGDEQFF. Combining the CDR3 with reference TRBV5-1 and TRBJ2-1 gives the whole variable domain KAGVTQTPRYLIKTRGQQVTLSCSPISGHRSVSWYQQTPGQGLQFLFEYFSETQRNKGNFPGRFSGRQFSNSRSEMNVSTLELGDSALYLCASSLGQGDEQFFGPGTRLTVL.